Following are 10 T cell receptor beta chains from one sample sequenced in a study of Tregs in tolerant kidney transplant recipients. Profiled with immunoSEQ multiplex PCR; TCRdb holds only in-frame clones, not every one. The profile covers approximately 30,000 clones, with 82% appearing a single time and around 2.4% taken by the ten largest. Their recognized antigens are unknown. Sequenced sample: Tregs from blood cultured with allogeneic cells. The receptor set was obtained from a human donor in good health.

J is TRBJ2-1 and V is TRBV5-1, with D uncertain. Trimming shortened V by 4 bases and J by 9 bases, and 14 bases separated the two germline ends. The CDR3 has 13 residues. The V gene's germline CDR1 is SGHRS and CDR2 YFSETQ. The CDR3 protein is CASSLVERSEQFF. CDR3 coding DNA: TGCGCCAGCAGCCTCGTAGAACGGAGTGAGCAGTTCTTC.

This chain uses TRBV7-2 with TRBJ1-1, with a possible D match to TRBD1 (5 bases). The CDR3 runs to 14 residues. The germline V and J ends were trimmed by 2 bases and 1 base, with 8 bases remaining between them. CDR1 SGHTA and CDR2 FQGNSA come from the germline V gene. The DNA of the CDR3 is TGTGCCAGCAGCTTATTAAGGGGGAACACTGAAGCTTTCTTT. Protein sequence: CASSLLRGNTEAFF. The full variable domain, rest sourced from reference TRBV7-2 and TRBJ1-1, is GAGVSQSPSNKVTEKGKDVELRCDPISGHTALYWYRQSLGQGLEFLIYFQGNSAPDKSGLPSDRFSAERTGGSVSTLTIQRTQQEDSAVYLCASSLLRGNTEAFFGQGTRLTVV.

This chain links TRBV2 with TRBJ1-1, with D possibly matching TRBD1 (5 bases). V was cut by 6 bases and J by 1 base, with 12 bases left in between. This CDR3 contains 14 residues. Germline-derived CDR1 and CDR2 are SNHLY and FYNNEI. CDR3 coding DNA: TGTGCCAGCAGGGGGGGACCGTCGAACACTGAAGCTTTCTTT. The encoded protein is CASRGGPSNTEAFF.

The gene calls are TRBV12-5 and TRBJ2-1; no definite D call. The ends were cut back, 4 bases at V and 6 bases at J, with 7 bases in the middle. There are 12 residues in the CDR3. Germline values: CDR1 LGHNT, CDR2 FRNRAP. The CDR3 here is CASGYAGNEQFF. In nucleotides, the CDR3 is TGTGCTAGTGGTTACGCAGGCAATGAGCAGTTCTTC.

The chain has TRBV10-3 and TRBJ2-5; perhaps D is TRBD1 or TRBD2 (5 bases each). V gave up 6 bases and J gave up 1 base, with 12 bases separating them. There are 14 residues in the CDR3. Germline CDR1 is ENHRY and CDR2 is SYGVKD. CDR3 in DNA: TGTGCCATCAGCCCCGGGGCTAGCCAAGAGACCCAGTACTTC. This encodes CAISPGASQETQYF.

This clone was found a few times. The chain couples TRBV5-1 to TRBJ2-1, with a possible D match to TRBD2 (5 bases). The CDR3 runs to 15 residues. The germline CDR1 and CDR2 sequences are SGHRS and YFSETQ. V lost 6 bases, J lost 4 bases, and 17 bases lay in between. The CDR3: CASTATSLIYNEQFF. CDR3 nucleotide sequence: TGCGCCAGCACCGCCACTAGTCTTATATACAATGAGCAGTTCTTC.

CDR3 protein: CASSNTGGAYEQYF. CDR3 DNA: TGTGCCAGTAGTAACACGGGTGGGGCCTACGAGCAGTACTTC. V is TRBV19 and J is TRBJ2-7; the D is unclear. The V end lost 4 bases, the J end lost 2 bases, and 12 bases lay between the germline ends. This CDR3 has 14 amino acids. Per the germline V gene, CDR1 is LNHDA and CDR2 is SQIVND (reference sequence). Filled out from reference TRBV19 and TRBJ2-7, the complete variable domain reads DGGITQSPKYLFRKEGQNVTLSCEQNLNHDAMYWYRQDPGQGLRLIYYSQIVNDFQKGDIAEGYSVSREKKESFPLTVTSAQKNPTAFYLCASSNTGGAYEQYFGPGTRLTVT.

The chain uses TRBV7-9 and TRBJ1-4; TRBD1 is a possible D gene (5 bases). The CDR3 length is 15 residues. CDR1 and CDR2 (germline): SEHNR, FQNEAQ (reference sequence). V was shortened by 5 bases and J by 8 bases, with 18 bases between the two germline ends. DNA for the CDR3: TGTGCCAGCAGCCGGGACTTGCTACAGGTGGAAAAACTGTTTTTT. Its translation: CASSRDLLQVEKLFF. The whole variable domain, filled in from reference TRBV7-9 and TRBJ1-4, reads DTGVSQNPRHKITKRGQNVTFRCDPISEHNRLYWYRQTLGQGPEFLTYFQNEAQLEKSRLLSDRFSAERPKGSFSTLEIQRTEQGDSAMYLCASSRDLLQVEKLFFGSGTQLSVL.

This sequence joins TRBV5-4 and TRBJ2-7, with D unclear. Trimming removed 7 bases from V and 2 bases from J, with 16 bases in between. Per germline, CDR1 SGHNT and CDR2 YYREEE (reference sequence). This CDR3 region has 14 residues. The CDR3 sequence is CASGDGITAYEQYF. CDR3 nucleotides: TGTGCCAGCGGGGATGGGATTACGGCCTACGAGCAGTACTTC.

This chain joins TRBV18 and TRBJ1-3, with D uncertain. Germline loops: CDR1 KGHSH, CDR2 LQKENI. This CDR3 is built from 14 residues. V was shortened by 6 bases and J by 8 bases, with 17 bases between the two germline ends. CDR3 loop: CASSDRAIGDTIYF. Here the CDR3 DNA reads TGTGCCAGCTCCGACCGGGCCATAGGAGACACCATATATTTT.